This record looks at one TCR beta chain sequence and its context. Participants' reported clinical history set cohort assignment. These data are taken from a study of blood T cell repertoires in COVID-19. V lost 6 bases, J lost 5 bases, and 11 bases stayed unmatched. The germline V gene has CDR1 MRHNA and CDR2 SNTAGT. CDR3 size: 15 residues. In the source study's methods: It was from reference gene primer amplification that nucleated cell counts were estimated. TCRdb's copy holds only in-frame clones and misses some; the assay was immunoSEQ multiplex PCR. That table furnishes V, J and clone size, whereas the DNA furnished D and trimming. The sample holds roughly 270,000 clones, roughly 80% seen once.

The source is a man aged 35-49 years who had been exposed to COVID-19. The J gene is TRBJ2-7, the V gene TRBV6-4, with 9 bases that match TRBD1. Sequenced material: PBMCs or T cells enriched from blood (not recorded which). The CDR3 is CASSFRRTGGDEQYF. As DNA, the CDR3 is TGTGCCAGCAGCTTTAGAAGAACAGGGGGCGACGAGCAGTACTTC.